The sequence of this T cell receptor beta chain was determined in a study of molecular identifiers for immune sequencing clone quantification. Study details: Four of five RNA aliquots from around 18,000 or 91,000 naive CD8 T cells were sequenced.

This clonotype was recorded a few times. Its antigen is still unknown. TCRdb independently ran MiXCR on the PCR reads; one entry per CDR3 protein. The sample has 300,000 to 350,000 distinct CDR3 sequences; around a fifth are singletons. Trimming took 4 bases from V and 3 from J, leaving 14 bases between them. Per germline, CDR1 SGDLS and CDR2 YYNGEE. This CDR3 comprises 14 residues. Regarding the study as a whole: Over 99% of effector molecules, but under 1% in naive cells, were held by clones with more than 20 RNA copies.

The clonotype comes from a human donor in good health. Some libraries in this study had Jurkat cell RNA spiked in. Sequenced sample: naive CD8+ T cells from blood, with Jurkat cell RNA spiked in. Stated subset: FACS-sorted CD8+CD4-CCR7+CD45RA+ naive T cells. This chain joins TRBV9 and TRBJ2-7, with a weak D call TRBD2 (5 bases). This CDR3 is CASSSGLDLYEQYF. CDR3 in DNA: TGTGCCAGCAGCAGCGGACTGGACCTCTACGAGCAGTACTTC.